One sample yielded the 9 T cell receptor beta chains listed below, sequenced in a study of blood T cell repertoires in COVID-19. Profiling relied on immunoSEQ multiplex PCR, and the TCRdb table lists in-frame clones only, not all of them. The sample contains about 300,000 clones, under 90% of which appear only once. Sequencing input: PBMCs or T cells enriched from blood (not recorded which). The receptor set was obtained from a man aged 55 to 70 who had recovered from COVID-19.

The sample holds one count of this clone. This chain joins TRBV19 and TRBJ2-1, with 15 bases identical to TRBD2. The CDR3 is made up of 15 amino acids. J gave up 15 bases and V 6 bases, and 12 bases lay outside the gene matches. The germline gives CDR1 LNHDA, CDR2 SQIVND (reference sequence). As DNA, the CDR3 is TGTGCCAGTAGCCCTGGACTAGCGGGGGGGTATGGGCTGTTCTTC. Encoded protein: CASSPGLAGGYGLFF.

This sequence joins TRBV19 and TRBJ2-3, with 11 bases matching TRBD2. There are 17 residues in the CDR3. Trimming at V came to 5 bases and at J to 6 bases, leaving 13 bases not matched to a gene. Germline values: CDR1 LNHDA, CDR2 SQIVND (reference sequence). The CDR3 loop is CASSALPGTSGMDTQYF. In DNA, the CDR3 is TGTGCCAGTAGTGCACTCCCCGGGACTAGCGGAATGGATACGCAGTATTTT.

The DNA for the CDR3 is TGTGCCAGCAGGGGACAGGGGGGTTCTTACGGCTACACCTTC. Its protein is CASRGQGGSYGYTF. This chain uses TRBV28 with TRBJ1-2, with 11 positions matching TRBD1. The CDR3 has 14 residues. V gave up 6 bases and J gave up 8 bases; unmatched junction bases: 8. Germline assignment: CDR1 MDHEN and CDR2 SYDVKM.

The chain is built from TRBV24-1 and TRBJ1-4; weak D call: TRBD1 (5 bases). Trimming removed 10 bases at V and 8 bases at J, with 16 bases between. The CDR3 length is 13 residues. Germline V gene lookup returns CDR1 KGHDR and CDR2 SFDVKD. CDR3 protein: CATAGREGEKLFF. The CDR3 DNA reads as TGTGCCACAGCAGGGAGGGAAGGCGAAAAACTGTTTTTT.

This chain joins TRBV15 and TRBJ2-2, with a tentative D call TRBD2 (5 bases). Germline CDR1 LNHNV, CDR2 YYDKDF (reference sequence). This CDR3 has 17 amino acids. V lost 2 bases and J 2 bases, leaving 15 bases between the germline ends. The CDR3 region has the DNA TGTGCCACCAGCAGACAACGGACTTCTTTCAACACCGGGGAGCTGTTTTTT. It translates to CATSRQRTSFNTGELFF.

The chain links TRBV5-1 to TRBJ2-4, with 10 bases that match TRBD1. This CDR3 comprises 18 residues. The J segment lost 3 bases and the V segment lost 4 bases, leaving 13 bases of the junction unmatched. Germline V gene data show CDR1 as SGHRS and CDR2 as YFSETQ. The CDR3 region is CASSQTTGTGVGKNIQYF. DNA of the CDR3: TGCGCCAGCAGCCAAACTACCGGGACAGGGGTAGGCAAAAACATTCAGTACTTC.

This sequence joins TRBV5-4 and TRBJ2-2, with a weak D call TRBD1 (5 bases). The V end was cut by 4 bases, the J end by 6 bases, with 10 bases between. This CDR3 region has 13 residues. The germline CDR1 and CDR2 sequences are SGHNT and YYREEE (reference sequence). CDR3 sequence (DNA): TGTGCCAGCAGCCCCAGACAGTCCGGGGAGCTGTTTTTT. Amino acids: CASSPRQSGELFF.

This clone is a singleton in its sample. The V gene is TRBV5-1, the J gene TRBJ2-2; TRBD2 matches 9 bases. CDR3 size: 15 residues. Per germline, CDR1 SGHRS and CDR2 YFSETQ. After removal of 4 bases from V and 3 bases from J, the junction contained 4 bases not matched to a gene. The CDR3 loop is CASSQLAGDTGELFF. CDR3 sequence (DNA): TGCGCCAGCAGCCAACTAGCGGGCGACACCGGGGAGCTGTTTTTT.

The V and J genes are TRBV28 and TRBJ2-7; D perhaps matches TRBD1 (6 bases). V was cut by 6 bases and J by 5 bases, with 17 bases left in between. The V gene's germline CDR1 is MDHEN and CDR2 SYDVKM. The CDR3 has 14 residues. Here the CDR3 reads CASSAGQSINEQYF. CDR3 bases: TGTGCCAGCAGCGCCGGACAGTCCATTAACGAGCAGTACTTC.